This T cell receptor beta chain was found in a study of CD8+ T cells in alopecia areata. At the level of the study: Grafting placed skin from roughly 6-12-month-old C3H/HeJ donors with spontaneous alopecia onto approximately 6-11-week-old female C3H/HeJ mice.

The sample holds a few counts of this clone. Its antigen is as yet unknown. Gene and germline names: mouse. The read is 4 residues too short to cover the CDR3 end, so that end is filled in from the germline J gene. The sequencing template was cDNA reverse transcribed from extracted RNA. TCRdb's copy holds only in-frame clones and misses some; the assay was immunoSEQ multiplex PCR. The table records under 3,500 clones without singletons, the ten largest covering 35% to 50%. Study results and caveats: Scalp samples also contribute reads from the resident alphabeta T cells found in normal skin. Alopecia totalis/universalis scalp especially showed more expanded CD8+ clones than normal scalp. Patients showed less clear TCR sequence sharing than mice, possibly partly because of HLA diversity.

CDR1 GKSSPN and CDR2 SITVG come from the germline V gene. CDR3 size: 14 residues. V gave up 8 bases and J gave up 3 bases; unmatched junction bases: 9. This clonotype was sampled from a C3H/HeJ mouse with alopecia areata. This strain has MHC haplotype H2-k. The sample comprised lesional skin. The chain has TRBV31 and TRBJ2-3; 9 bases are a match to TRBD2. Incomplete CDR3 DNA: TGTGCCAGCAGTATGGGGGGGCGAGCAGAA. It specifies CASSMGGRAE. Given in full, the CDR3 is CASSMGGRAETLYF. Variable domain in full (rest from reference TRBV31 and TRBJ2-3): AQTIHQWPVAEIKAVGSPLSLGCTIKGKSSPNLYWYWQATGGTLQQLFYSITVGQVESVVQLNLSASRPKDDQFILSTEKLLLSHSGFYLCASSMGGRAETLYFGSGTRLTVL.